This TCR beta chain came from a study of CD8+ T cells in alopecia areata. Study details: Treated patients were scored for severity by percent of scalp affected.

The sample holds a few counts of this clone. The length of the CDR3 is 15 residues. CDR1 and CDR2 from the germline V gene are SGHAT and FQNNGV. V lost 10 bases to trimming and J lost 0 bases, with 17 bases between them. The authors extracted RNA and reverse transcribed it into cDNA as the sequencing template. TCRdb keeps only in-frame clones here, not all; method: immunoSEQ multiplex PCR. The sample contains 120,000 or so clones, about 61% of which appear only once. Treatment reported: oral pan-JAK inhibitor, 5-10 mg twice daily. The chain recombines TRBV11-2 with TRBJ2-3; perhaps TRBD2 as D (6 bases). The sequence was collected from a human donor with alopecia areata. The sequencing used CD8+ T cells sorted from blood, collected at week 4, from a patient treated with tofacitinib. The CDR3 reads CATSGGGESTDTQYF. CDR3 in DNA: TGTGCCACCTCCGGTGGCGGGGAAAGCACAGATACGCAGTATTTT.